The text below deals with one T cell receptor beta chain. The sample is drawn from a study of T-cell reconstitution after alpha-beta-depleted transplantation in children. CDR3 length equals 13 residues. The V gene's germline CDR1 is SEHNR and CDR2 FQNEAQ (reference sequence). Trimming took 7 bases from V and 4 from J, leaving 11 bases between them. TCRbeta library preparation incorporated unique molecular identifiers. TCRdb re-called the PCR reads through MiXCR, storing one row per CDR3 protein. The table lists hundreds of thousands of distinct CDR3 sequences, roughly 15% of them singletons. The gene calls are TRBV7-9 and TRBJ1-5, with D hard to call. Sequences were derived from PBMCs from the stem cell graft donor, sampled from the stem cell graft. The clonotype was recovered from a human donor who donated a stem cell graft to a child with acute myeloid leukemia. This chain's CDR3 is CASTPDPNQPQHF. The CDR3 bases are TGTGCCAGCACCCCGGACCCTAATCAGCCCCAGCATTTT. The complete variable domain, with remaining parts taken from reference TRBV7-9 and TRBJ1-5, reads DTGVSQNPRHKITKRGQNVTFRCDPISEHNRLYWYRQTLGQGPEFLTYFQNEAQLEKSRLLSDRFSAERPKGSFSTLEIQRTEQGDSAMYLCASTPDPNQPQHFGDGTRLSIL.